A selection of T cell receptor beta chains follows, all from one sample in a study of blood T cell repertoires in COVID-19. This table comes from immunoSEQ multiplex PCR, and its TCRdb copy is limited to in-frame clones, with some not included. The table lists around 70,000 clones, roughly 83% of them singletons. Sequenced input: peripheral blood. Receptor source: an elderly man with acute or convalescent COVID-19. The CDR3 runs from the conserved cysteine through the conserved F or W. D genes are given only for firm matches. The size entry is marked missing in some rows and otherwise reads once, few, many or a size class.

CDR3nt: TGTGCCAGCAGTACCCAGGGTAGATTTAACACTGAAGCTTTCTTT; CDR3aa: CASSTQGRFNTEAFF; d_gene: .; abundance: .; v_gene: TRBV27; j_gene: TRBJ1-1
CDR3nt: TGTGCCATCAGTGAGCGGGGTCACACTGAAGCTTTCTTT; CDR3aa: CAISERGHTEAFF; d_gene: .; abundance: few; v_gene: TRBV10-3; j_gene: TRBJ1-1
CDR3nt: TGCGCCAGCAGCCGTTCTCAGGGAAACACCGGGGAGCTGTTTTTT; CDR3aa: CASSRSQGNTGELFF; d_gene: .; abundance: .; v_gene: TRBV4-1; j_gene: TRBJ2-2
CDR3nt: TGCAGCGTTGTCCCTGGGTGGCAGGGGGACACTGAAGCTTTCTTT; CDR3aa: CSVVPGWQGDTEAFF; d_gene: TRBD1; abundance: .; v_gene: TRBV29-1; j_gene: TRBJ1-1
CDR3nt: TGTGCCAGCAGCAAAGACAGAGCTAACTATGGCTACACCTTC; CDR3aa: CASSKDRANYGYTF; d_gene: .; abundance: .; v_gene: TRBV7-9; j_gene: TRBJ1-2
CDR3nt: TGTGCCAGCAGCGGCGGTTATAATGAAAAACTGTTTTTT; CDR3aa: CASSGGYNEKLFF; d_gene: .; abundance: few; v_gene: TRBV11-2; j_gene: TRBJ1-4
CDR3nt: TGTGCCAGCTCACCACTTGATAGGACAGCTAACTATGGCTACACCTTC; CDR3aa: CASSPLDRTANYGYTF; d_gene: .; abundance: .; v_gene: TRBV18; j_gene: TRBJ1-2
CDR3nt: TGTGCCACCCTGGGGCCCAATTTCTATAATTCACCCCTCCACTTT; CDR3aa: CATLGPNFYNSPLHF; d_gene: .; abundance: few; v_gene: TRBV21-1; j_gene: TRBJ1-6
CDR3nt: TGTGCCAGCTCACCACCGGCCAGCGGGAGGGCCGGGGAGCTGTTTTTT; CDR3aa: CASSPPASGRAGELFF; d_gene: TRBD2; abundance: .; v_gene: TRBV18; j_gene: TRBJ2-2
CDR3nt: TGTGCCAGCAGCTCCCAGGGGGACGAGCAGTACTTC; CDR3aa: CASSSQGDEQYF; d_gene: TRBD1; abundance: .; v_gene: TRBV7-9; j_gene: TRBJ2-7
CDR3nt: TGCGCCAGCAGCCAAGATCCCGGAGGGGTTAATGAAAAACTGTTTTTT; CDR3aa: CASSQDPGGVNEKLFF; d_gene: .; abundance: .; v_gene: TRBV4-3; j_gene: TRBJ1-4
CDR3nt: TGTGCCTGGAGTTTAACATTTGACATTTATGGCTACACCTTC; CDR3aa: CAWSLTFDIYGYTF; d_gene: .; abundance: .; v_gene: TRBV30; j_gene: TRBJ1-2
CDR3nt: TGTGCCAGCAGGACGGGACAGATTAGCAATCAGCCCCAGCATTTT; CDR3aa: CASRTGQISNQPQHF; d_gene: TRBD1; abundance: .; v_gene: TRBV6-5; j_gene: TRBJ1-5
CDR3nt: TGCGCCACCGCAGGGGAAGGGGCCAACGTCCTGACTTTC; CDR3aa: CATAGEGANVLTF; d_gene: .; abundance: .; v_gene: TRBV5-1; j_gene: TRBJ2-6
CDR3nt: TGCAGCGTCGCCGGACAGGGCTGGAACGAGCAGTACTTC; CDR3aa: CSVAGQGWNEQYF; d_gene: TRBD1; abundance: .; v_gene: TRBV29-1; j_gene: TRBJ2-7
CDR3nt: TGCGCCAGCAGCCAAGATTTGGCAGGGTACGGCTACACCTTC; CDR3aa: CASSQDLAGYGYTF; d_gene: .; abundance: .; v_gene: TRBV4-3; j_gene: TRBJ1-2
CDR3nt: TGTGCCAGCAGCTCGCTAGCGGGGGCCTACAATGAGCAGTTCTTC; CDR3aa: CASSSLAGAYNEQFF; d_gene: TRBD2; abundance: once; v_gene: TRBV7-2; j_gene: TRBJ2-1